A selection of T cell receptor beta chains follows, all from one sample in a study of shared clonotypes between healthy human individuals. Generated by immunoSEQ multiplex PCR, the TCRdb table keeps only in-frame clones and is missing some. The sample carries about 1.1 million clones, approximately 80% recorded once. The sample was memory CD4+ T cells from PBMCs. The receptor source for this set is a man aged 18 to 29 in good health. Some clones in this sample may be carry-over from other donors' samples. Each CDR3 is given with its conserved first and last residue. D genes are given only for firm matches. Rows may omit the clone size; those that give it use once, few, many or a size class.

v_gene	j_gene	abundance	d_gene	CDR3nt	CDR3aa
TRBV4-2	TRBJ2-1	.	TRBD2	TGTGCCAGCAGCTCCTCCAGGCTAGCGGGAGGTTCTGAGCAGTTCTTC	CASSSSRLAGGSEQFF
TRBV28	TRBJ1-2	.	TRBD1	TGTGCCACAATACAGGGGAGCTATGGCTACACCTTC	CATIQGSYGYTF
TRBV5-4	TRBJ1-4	.	.	TGTGCCAGCAGCTTGGCCCTAGGTACAACTAATGAAAAACTGTTTTTT	CASSLALGTTNEKLFF
TRBV7-3	TRBJ2-2	.	TRBD1	TGTGCCAGCAGCTTTCTTGGGACAGGGAACACCGGGGAGCTGTTTTTT	CASSFLGTGNTGELFF
TRBV5-6	TRBJ1-2	.	.	TGTGCCAGCAGCTCGGATGAAGGGGGGTCTCCTTATGGCTACACCTTC	CASSSDEGGSPYGYTF
TRBV9	TRBJ2-7	once	.	TGTGCCAGCAGCGGGACATCCAGGGACTACGAGCAGTACTTC	CASSGTSRDYEQYF
TRBV18	TRBJ1-2	.	TRBD1	TGTGCCAGCAACGGCCAGGGGGACGGTAGATGGTATGGCTACACCTTC	CASNGQGDGRWYGYTF
TRBV5-1	TRBJ2-2	.	TRBD2	TGCGCCAGCAGCGCGGGTGGACTAGCGGGAACCGGGGAGCTGTTTTTT	CASSAGGLAGTGELFF
TRBV15	TRBJ2-5	.	TRBD2	TGTGCCACCAGCACAGGGACTAGCGCGGAGACCCAGTACTTC	CATSTGTSAETQYF
TRBV11-2	TRBJ1-2	.	.	TGTGCCAGCAGTACACAACGGGGCAACTATGGCTACACCTTC	CASSTQRGNYGYTF
TRBV6-1	TRBJ1-2	.	.	TGTGCCAGCAGTGAAGCGGTATATCCGGTTTCGGATAGCTACACCTTC	CASSEAVYPVSDSYTF
TRBV4-1	TRBJ2-7	many	.	TGCGCCAGCAGCCAAGTAGCTTACTACGAGCAGTACTTC	CASSQVAYYEQYF
TRBV5-1	TRBJ2-1	.	TRBD1	TGCGCCAGCAGCTTGGGAGGGGGCATCAACAATGAGCAGTTCTTC	CASSLGGGINNEQFF
TRBV28	TRBJ1-2	.	.	TGTGCCAGCAGTTTAGCAGGGTATGGCTACACCTTC	CASSLAGYGYTF
TRBV5-4	TRBJ1-4	.	.	TGTGCCAGCAGTCTACCGTCGGAAAAACTGTTTTTT	CASSLPSEKLFF
TRBV18	TRBJ2-7	.	.	TGTGCCAGCTCACCACGAACAGGAAGCTCCTACGAGCAGTACTTC	CASSPRTGSSYEQYF
TRBV2	TRBJ1-2	.	.	TGTGCCAGCAGTGCCCAGGGCTATGGCTACACCTTC	CASSAQGYGYTF
TRBV2	TRBJ1-4	.	.	TGTGCCAGCATTGTTCAGAGGCAAACTAATGAAAAACTGTTTTTT	CASIVQRQTNEKLFF
TRBV29-1	TRBJ2-5	.	.	TGCAGCGTTGATATCGCAGGGGTCCAAGAGACCCAGTACTTC	CSVDIAGVQETQYF
TRBV5-1	TRBJ1-1	.	TRBD1	TGCGCCACCAAACAGGGGGTGAACACTGAAGCTTTCTTT	CATKQGVNTEAFF
TRBV5-1	TRBJ2-3	.	.	TGCGCCAGCAGCTTGGGCGGGACAGGCACAGATACGCAGTATTTT	CASSLGGTGTDTQYF
TRBV7-8	TRBJ1-5	.	.	TGTGCCAGCAGCCAAGGCGGTCGCTACAGGGTAAGCAATCAGCCCCAGCATTTT	CASSQGGRYRVSNQPQHF
TRBV4-3	TRBJ2-3	.	.	TGCGCCAGCAGCCAAGTCTGGGAGGGCACAGATACGCAGTATTTT	CASSQVWEGTDTQYF
TRBV30	TRBJ2-5	few	.	TGTGCCTGGAGTGTAAATTTGGCCTCGGGGACCCAGTACTTC	CAWSVNLASGTQYF
TRBV2	TRBJ2-3	.	.	TGTGCCAGCATGGTAGGGAGTTTCAGAGCAGATACGCAGTATTTT	CASMVGSFRADTQYF
TRBV28	TRBJ2-5	.	TRBD2	TGTGCCAGCAGTGCCCCCCGGGGGGTCCAAGAGACCCAGTACTTC	CASSAPRGVQETQYF